The 5 T cell receptor beta chains in this list originate from one sample, sequenced in a study of blood T cell repertoires in COVID-19. TCRdb's table, derived via immunoSEQ multiplex PCR, lists solely in-frame clones and lacks some. The repertoire holds 140,000 to 150,000 clones, with roughly 89% as singletons. The sample comprised PBMCs or T cells enriched from blood (not recorded which). Receptors were obtained from a man in his forties or fifties who had recovered from COVID-19.

This chain uses TRBV30 with TRBJ2-2; weak D call: TRBD2 (5 bases). Germline lookup yields CDR1 GTSNPN and CDR2 SVGIG (reference sequence). This CDR3 is 13 amino acids long. V gave up 1 base and J gave up 13 bases, with 16 bases separating them. CDR3 DNA sequence: TGTGCCTGGAGTGCCGGCGAGGGTTCTCGGCTGTTTTTT. Residues: CAWSAGEGSRLFF.

V is TRBV5-6 and J is TRBJ1-2; TRBD1 agrees at 11 bases. The CDR3 has 15 amino acids. Germline-derived CDR1 and CDR2 are SGHDT and YYEEEE. The J segment lost 4 bases and the V segment lost 4 bases, leaving 6 bases of the junction unmatched. Written as DNA, the CDR3 is TGTGCCAGCAGCCCGGACAGGGGGCAGGCCTATGGCTACACCTTC. It is translated as CASSPDRGQAYGYTF.

This clone occurred once. The J gene is TRBJ2-2, the V gene TRBV7-8; 11 nucleotides match TRBD2. J gave up 4 bases and V 5 bases, and 3 bases lay outside the gene matches. Per germline, CDR1 SGHVS and CDR2 FQNEAQ. The CDR3 extends over 15 amino acids. This chain's CDR3 is CASSPTSGGTGELFF. The CDR3 bases are TGTGCCAGCAGCCCAACTAGCGGGGGCACCGGGGAGCTGTTTTTT.

This clone was seen a single time. The V and J genes are TRBV6-4 and TRBJ1-2; 7 bases line up with TRBD1. V shed 6 bases and J 0 bases; nucleotides not matched to a gene: 13. CDR1 and CDR2 from the germline V gene are MRHNA and SNTAGT. The CDR3 has 17 residues. CDR3 in DNA: TGTGCCAGCAGCTCCCCGGGACAGAGATCTACTAACTATGGCTACACCTTC. This translates into CASSSPGQRSTNYGYTF.

This clone was detected only a few times. The chain uses TRBV6-5 and TRBJ1-6; 11 bases are shared with TRBD1. Germline V gene lookup returns CDR1 MNHEY and CDR2 SVGAGI. J gave up 9 bases and V 7 bases, and 8 bases lay outside the gene matches. The CDR3 sequence is 15 residues long. The CDR3 is CASTAMDRGLSPLHF. The CDR3 bases are TGTGCCAGCACCGCGATGGACAGGGGGCTTTCACCCCTCCACTTT.